Below are 9 T cell receptor beta chains sequenced from a single sample in a study of CD8 T cells in ankylosing spondylitis (dated by TCRdb to the late 2010s). To prepare the library, 5' RACE was applied. Instrument used: Illumina HiSeq 2500. The public reads were run again by TCRdb, first through fastp at Q25 and then through MiXCR, and only productive beta chains were kept. Rows are unified per CDR3 protein, each entry keeping the most common DNA and genes. A total of about 240,000 distinct CDR3 sequences appear in this sample, about 10% of them only once. The top ten constitute around 7% of the sample. Sequences were obtained from blood, either unsorted or a sorted T cell fraction (not recorded which). Every receptor here comes from a male donor with ankylosing spondylitis or in good health (not recorded which).

This clonotype has a count of ten or more. V is TRBV12-3 or TRBV12-4 and J is TRBJ1-5; 8 bases fit TRBD1. V was clipped by 5 bases and J by 4 bases; unmatched bases: 7. The CDR3 spans 15 residues. The CDR3 DNA reads as TGTGCCAGCAGTCAGGACAGGGCGGGAAATCAGCCCCAGCATTTT. Translated, it gives CASSQDRAGNQPQHF.

The chain links TRBV12-3 or TRBV12-4 to TRBJ2-1; 9 positions match TRBD1. V lost 1 base, J lost 3 bases, and 10 bases stayed unmatched. CDR3 length: 18 residues. The CDR3 protein is CASSLESGGGQGYNEQFF. As DNA, the CDR3 is TGTGCCAGCAGTTTAGAGTCAGGGGGGGGACAGGGCTACAATGAGCAGTTCTTC.

There are many counts of this clonotype. The chain joins TRBV15 to TRBJ1-5, with TRBD1 matching over 8 bases. Losses at the gene ends were 3 bases for V and 7 bases for J; bases not matched to a gene: 5. The CDR3 is made up of 14 amino acids. CDR1 and CDR2 from the germline V gene are LNHNV and YYDKDF (reference sequence). The CDR3 bases are TGTGCCACCAGCAGTCACAGGGGGGACCAGCCCCAGCATTTT. Its translation is CATSSHRGDQPQHF.

This clonotype was recorded many times. The chain combines TRBV3-1 with TRBJ1-4, with D unresolved. Per the germline V gene, CDR1 is LGHDT and CDR2 is YNNKEL (reference sequence). This CDR3 region has 16 residues. The V gene lost 4 bases and the J gene lost 7 bases, with 19 bases spanning the gap. CDR3 amino acids: CASSLSIGGSTEKLFF. DNA of the CDR3: TGTGCCAGCAGCCTATCTATAGGAGGGTCAACTGAAAAACTGTTTTTT.

This chain joins TRBV7-8 and TRBJ2-3; D call uncertain. Germline V gene data show CDR1 as SGHVS and CDR2 as FQNEAQ. The CDR3 is 16 residues long. V dropped 2 bases and J dropped 0 bases, with 12 bases sitting between them. The CDR3 nucleotides read TGTGCCAGCAGCTTATGGGTCGATACTAGCACAGATACGCAGTATTTT. This sequence encodes CASSLWVDTSTDTQYF.

This sequence joins TRBV11-2 and TRBJ2-5; D remains unclear. The length of the CDR3 is 11 residues. CDR1 is SGHAT and CDR2 is FQNNGV in the germline V gene. Between the trimmed V and J ends, which lost 5 bases and 9 bases, there was a span of 10 bases. The CDR3 loop is CASSPDQAQYF. CDR3 nucleotides: TGTGCCAGCAGCCCGGACCAGGCCCAGTACTTC.

This clonotype was picked up many times. This chain links TRBV7-6 with TRBJ1-3; D unresolved. The CDR3 contains 17 residues. Germline values: CDR1 SGHVS, CDR2 FNYEAQ. Trimming pared 3 bases from V and 0 bases from J, leaving 15 bases between. In DNA form, the CDR3 reads TGTGCCAGCAGCTTTGGAGCGGACGGCAGCTCTGGAAACACCATATATTTT. Translated, it gives CASSFGADGSSGNTIYF.

This clonotype has at least ten counts. The chain couples TRBV21-1 to TRBJ1-2. TRBV21-1 is annotated as a pseudogene. CDR3 size: 14 residues. CDR3 nucleotide sequence: TGTGCCAGCAGCAAATTGTGGCAGGTGGACGGCTACACCTTC. Translated, it gives CASSKLWQVDGYTF.

This clonotype was picked up a small number of times. The rearrangement joins TRBV7-2 to TRBJ2-7; tentative D call: TRBD1 (6 bases). Trimming stripped 5 bases from V and 1 base from J, with 15 bases between. Germline CDR1 and CDR2: SGHTA and FQGNSA. The CDR3 is 15 amino acids. The CDR3 spells CASSLTGTNSYEQYF. In DNA form, the CDR3 reads TGTGCCAGCAGCCTCACCGGGACAAATTCCTACGAGCAGTACTTC.